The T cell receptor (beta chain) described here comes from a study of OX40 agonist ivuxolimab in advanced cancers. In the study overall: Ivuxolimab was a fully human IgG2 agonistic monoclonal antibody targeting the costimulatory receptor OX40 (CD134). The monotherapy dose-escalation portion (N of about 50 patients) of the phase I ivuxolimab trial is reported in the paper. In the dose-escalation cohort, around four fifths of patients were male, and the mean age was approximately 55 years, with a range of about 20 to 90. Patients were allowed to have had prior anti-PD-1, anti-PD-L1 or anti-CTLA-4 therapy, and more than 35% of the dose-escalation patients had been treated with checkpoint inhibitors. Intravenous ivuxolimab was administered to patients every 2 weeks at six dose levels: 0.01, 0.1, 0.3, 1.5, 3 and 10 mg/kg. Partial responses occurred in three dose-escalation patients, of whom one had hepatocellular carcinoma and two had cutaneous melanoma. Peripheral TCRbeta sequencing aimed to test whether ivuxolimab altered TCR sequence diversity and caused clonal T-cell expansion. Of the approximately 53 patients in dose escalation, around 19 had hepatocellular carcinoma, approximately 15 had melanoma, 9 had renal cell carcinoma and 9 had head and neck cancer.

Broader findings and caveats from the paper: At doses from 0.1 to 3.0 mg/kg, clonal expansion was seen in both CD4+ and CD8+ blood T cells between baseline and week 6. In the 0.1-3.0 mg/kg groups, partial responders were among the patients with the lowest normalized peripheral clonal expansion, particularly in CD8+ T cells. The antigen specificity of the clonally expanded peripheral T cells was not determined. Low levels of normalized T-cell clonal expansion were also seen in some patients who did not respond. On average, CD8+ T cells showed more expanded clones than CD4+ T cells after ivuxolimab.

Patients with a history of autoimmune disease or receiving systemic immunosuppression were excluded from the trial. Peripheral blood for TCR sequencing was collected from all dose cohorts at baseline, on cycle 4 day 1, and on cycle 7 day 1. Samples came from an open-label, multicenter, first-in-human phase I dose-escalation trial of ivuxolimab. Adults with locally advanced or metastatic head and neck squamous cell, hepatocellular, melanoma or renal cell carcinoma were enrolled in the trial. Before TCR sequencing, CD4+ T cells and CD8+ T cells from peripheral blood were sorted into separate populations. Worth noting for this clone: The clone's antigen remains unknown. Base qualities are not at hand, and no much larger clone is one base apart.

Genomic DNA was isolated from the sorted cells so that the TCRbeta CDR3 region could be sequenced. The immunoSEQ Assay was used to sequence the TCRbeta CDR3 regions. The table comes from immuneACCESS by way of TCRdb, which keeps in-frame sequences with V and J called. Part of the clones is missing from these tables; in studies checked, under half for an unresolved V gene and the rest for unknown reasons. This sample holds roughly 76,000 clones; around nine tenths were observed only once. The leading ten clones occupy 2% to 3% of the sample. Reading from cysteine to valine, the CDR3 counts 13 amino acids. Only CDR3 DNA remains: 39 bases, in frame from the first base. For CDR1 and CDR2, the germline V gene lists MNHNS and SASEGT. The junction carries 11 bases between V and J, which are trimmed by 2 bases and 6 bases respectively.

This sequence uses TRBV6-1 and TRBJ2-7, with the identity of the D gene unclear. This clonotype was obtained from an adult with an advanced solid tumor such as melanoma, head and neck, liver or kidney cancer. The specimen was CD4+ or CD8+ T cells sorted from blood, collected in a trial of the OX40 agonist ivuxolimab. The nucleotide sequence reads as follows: TGTGCCAGCAGTGAACACCCGGACGCCGAGCAGTACGTC. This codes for CASSEHPDAEQYV.